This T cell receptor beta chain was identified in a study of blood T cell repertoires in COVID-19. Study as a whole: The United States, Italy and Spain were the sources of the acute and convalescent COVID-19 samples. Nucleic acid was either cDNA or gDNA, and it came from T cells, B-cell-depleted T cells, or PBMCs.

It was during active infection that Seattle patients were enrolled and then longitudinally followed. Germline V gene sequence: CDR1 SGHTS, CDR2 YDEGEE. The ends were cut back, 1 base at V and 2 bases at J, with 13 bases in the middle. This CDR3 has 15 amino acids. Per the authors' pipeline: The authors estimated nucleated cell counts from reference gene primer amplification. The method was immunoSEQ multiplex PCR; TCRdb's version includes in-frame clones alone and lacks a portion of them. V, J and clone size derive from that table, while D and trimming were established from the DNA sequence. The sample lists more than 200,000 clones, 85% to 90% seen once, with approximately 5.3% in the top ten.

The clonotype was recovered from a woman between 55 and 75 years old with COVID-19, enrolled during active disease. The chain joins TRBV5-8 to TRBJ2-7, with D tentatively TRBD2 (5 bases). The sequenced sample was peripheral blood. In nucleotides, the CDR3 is TGTGCCAGCAGCTTGCTGAGCGGCCCCACCTACGAGCAGTACTTC. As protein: CASSLLSGPTYEQYF.